The T cell receptor beta chain under discussion was sequenced for a study of T cell responses to AZD1222 COVID-19 vaccine (dated by TCRdb to the early 2020s). Study-level background: AZD1222 recipients given second doses at about 4 weeks or at about 12 weeks were pooled, since spike-specific TCR depth and breadth were not found to differ between the two schedules. TCR sequencing covered 233 trial participants: 200 to 220 given two doses of AZD1222 and some 25 given two doses of MenACWY control vaccine. Enrollment into the trials was organized by age into subgroups of 18-55, 56-69 and 70-plus years, and those subgroups contained around 150, 28 and 57 TCR-sequenced participants, respectively. The study at large found these results: Participants were mostly white British and included more females than males, and it was suggested by the authors that clonal diversity may have been underestimated. Conclusions about previously exposed vaccinees are limited because only 5 or 6 AZD1222 recipients were SARS-CoV-2 seropositive at baseline. After two AZD1222 doses, spike-specific TCR breadth and depth were significantly higher than at day 0 and than in MenACWY recipients. Because no samples from the day 14 peak response were available, repertoires could be characterized only after the peak T cell response. In the small 56-69-year group, the increase in depth fell short of significance, most likely because of low power. CD4 TCRs associated with the vaccine covered the entire spike protein, and the dominant responses were in regions 160-218 and 743-854. Reportedly, almost half of the unique spike-specific TCRs recognized epitopes lying outside the regions that are mutated in the B.1.351 and B.1.1.7 variants.

As to this clone: This receptor's antigen is unknown. Base qualities are not recorded, but no much larger clone differs from it by a single base.

The CDR3 regions of human TCRbeta chains were analyzed by immunosequencing. The authors' pipeline ran thus. TCRs in the repertoires were matched against a reference library of SARS-CoV-2-specific TCRs that had been generated with the MIRA antigen-specificity platform. Breadth meant the fraction of unique TCRs that were SARS-CoV-2-associated, whereas depth meant the fraction of total T cells that were SARS-CoV-2-associated. Using the MIRA data, each spike-specific TCR was assigned both to the spike region to which the TCR was reactive and to a CD4 or CD8 class. Log10-transformed breadth and depth values were compared by one-way ANOVA with Sidak's multiple comparisons tests. What TCRdb holds here is the immuneACCESS table cut down to in-frame rearrangements. Part of the clones is not present; checked against another copy, under half of the missing clones reflect an unresolved V gene, and the others are unexplained. V, J and clone size reflect that table, while D and trimming were determined from the DNA. Here the sample has 160,000 or so clones; approximately 92% occur a single time. Of the sample, around 2.6% is held by the ten largest clones.

The meaning of the sample's time point label: baseline before first vaccination. Samples from vaccinated people were obtained from the UK trials COV001 and COV002, which included a single-blind randomized controlled phase 2/3 trial of AZD1222 (ChAdOx1 nCoV-19) in healthy adults. For TCRbeta chain sequencing, PBMC samples from trial participants were taken at day 0 and at day 28 after the second dose. The TCR sequence derives from an adult in good health. This sample comprised peripheral blood, obtained on day 0 of AZD1222 vaccination.

The CDR3 sequence is CASSESRAGYEQYF. Here is the DNA: TGTGCCAGCAGTGAATCACGAGCGGGCTACGAGCAGTACTTC. The rearranged chain carries TRBV2 and TRBJ2-7, and perhaps TRBD2 as D gene, on 6 matching bases. The CDR3 starts with the cysteine, ends with the phenylalanine, and has 14 residues. The entry retains the CDR3 DNA only, 42 bases that are in frame from base 1. The germline V gene encodes CDR1 SNHLY and CDR2 FYNNEI. Trimming costs V 2 bases and J 3 bases, and their ends lie 11 bases apart.